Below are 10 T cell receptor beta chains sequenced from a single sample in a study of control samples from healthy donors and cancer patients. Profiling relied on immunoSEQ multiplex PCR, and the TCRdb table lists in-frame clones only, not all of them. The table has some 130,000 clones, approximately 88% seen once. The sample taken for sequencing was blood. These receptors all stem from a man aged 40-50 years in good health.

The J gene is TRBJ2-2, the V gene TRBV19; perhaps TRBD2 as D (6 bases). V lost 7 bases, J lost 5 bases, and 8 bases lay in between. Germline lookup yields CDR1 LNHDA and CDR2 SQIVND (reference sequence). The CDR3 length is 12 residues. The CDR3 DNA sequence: TGTGCCAGTAAGGGGAGGACCGGGGAGCTGTTTTTT. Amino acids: CASKGRTGELFF.

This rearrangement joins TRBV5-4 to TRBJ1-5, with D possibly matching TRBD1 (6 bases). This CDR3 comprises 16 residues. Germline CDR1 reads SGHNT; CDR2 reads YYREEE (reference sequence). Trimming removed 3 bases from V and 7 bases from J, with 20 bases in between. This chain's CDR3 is CASSSYRTGASQPQHF. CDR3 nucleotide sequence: TGTGCCAGCAGCTCATACCGGACGGGGGCAAGCCAGCCCCAGCATTTT.

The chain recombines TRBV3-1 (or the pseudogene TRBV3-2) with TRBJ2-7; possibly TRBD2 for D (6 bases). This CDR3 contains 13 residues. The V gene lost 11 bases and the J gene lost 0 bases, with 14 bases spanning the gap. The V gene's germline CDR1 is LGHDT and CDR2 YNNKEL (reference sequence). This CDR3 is CASRDSNSYEQYF. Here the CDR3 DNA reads TGTGCCTCGCGGGACTCCAACTCCTACGAGCAGTACTTC.

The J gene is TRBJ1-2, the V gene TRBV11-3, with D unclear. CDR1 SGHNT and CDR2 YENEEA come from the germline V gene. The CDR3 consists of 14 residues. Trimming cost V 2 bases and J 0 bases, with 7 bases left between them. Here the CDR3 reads CASSLSRANYGYTF. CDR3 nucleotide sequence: TGTGCCAGCAGCTTATCCAGAGCTAACTATGGCTACACCTTC.

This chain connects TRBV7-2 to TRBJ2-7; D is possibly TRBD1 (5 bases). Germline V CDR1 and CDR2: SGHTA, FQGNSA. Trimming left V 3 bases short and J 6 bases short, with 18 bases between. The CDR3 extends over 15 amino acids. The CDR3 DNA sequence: TGTGCCAGCAGCTTGCTAGGCCAGGGTAAGAGCGAGCAGTACTTC. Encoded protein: CASSLLGQGKSEQYF.

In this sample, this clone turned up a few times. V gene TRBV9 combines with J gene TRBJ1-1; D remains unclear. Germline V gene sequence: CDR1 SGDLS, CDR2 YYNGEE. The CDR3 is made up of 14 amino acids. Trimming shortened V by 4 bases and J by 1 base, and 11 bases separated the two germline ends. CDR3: CASSPLGRNTEAFF. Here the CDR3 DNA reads TGTGCCAGCAGCCCCCTGGGTAGGAACACTGAAGCTTTCTTT. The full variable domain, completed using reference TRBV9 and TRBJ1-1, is DSGVTQTPKHLITATGQRVTLRCSPRSGDLSVYWYQQSLDQGLQFLIQYYNGEERAKGNILERFSAQQFPDLHSELNLSSLELGDSALYFCASSPLGRNTEAFFGQGTRLTVV.

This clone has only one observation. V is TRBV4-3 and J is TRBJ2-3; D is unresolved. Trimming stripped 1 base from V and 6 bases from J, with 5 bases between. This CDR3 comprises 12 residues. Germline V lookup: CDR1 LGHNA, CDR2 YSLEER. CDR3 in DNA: TGCGCCAGCAGCCAAGCCGGGGATACGCAGTATTTT. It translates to CASSQAGDTQYF.

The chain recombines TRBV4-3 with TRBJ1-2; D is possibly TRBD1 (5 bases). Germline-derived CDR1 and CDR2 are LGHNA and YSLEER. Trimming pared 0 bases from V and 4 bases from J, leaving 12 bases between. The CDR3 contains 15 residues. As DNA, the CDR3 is TGCGCCAGCAGCCAAGAAATAGGGGCGCGCTATGGCTACACCTTC. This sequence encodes CASSQEIGARYGYTF.

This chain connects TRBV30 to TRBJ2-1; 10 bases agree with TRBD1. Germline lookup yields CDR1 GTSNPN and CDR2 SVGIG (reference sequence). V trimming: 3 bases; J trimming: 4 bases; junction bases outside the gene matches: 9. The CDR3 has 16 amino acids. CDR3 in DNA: TGTGCCTGGAGCGGCGGGGGACAGGGGACGTACAATGAGCAGTTCTTC. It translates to CAWSGGGQGTYNEQFF.

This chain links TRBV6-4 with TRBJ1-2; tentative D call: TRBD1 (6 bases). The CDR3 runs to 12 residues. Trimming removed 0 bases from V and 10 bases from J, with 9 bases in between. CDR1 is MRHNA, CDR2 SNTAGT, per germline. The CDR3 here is CASSDSRGVYTF. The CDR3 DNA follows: TGTGCCAGCAGTGACTCGAGGGGGGTCTACACCTTC.